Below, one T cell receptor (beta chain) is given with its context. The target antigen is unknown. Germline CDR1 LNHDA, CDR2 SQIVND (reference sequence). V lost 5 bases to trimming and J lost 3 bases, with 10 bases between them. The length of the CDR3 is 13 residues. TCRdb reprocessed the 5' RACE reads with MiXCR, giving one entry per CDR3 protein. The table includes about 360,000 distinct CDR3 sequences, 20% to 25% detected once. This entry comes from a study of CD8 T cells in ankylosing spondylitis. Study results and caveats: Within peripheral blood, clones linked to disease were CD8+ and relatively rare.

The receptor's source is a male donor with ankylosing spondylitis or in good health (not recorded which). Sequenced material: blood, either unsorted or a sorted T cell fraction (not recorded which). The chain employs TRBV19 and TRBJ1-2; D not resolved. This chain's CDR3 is CASSGGNYYGYTF. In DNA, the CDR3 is TGTGCCAGTAGTGGCGGGAATTACTATGGCTACACCTTC.